The source of this TCR beta chain is a study of blood T cell repertoires in COVID-19. With regard to this clone: Other DNA sequences of this sample code for an identical CDR3.

Deletions cut 2 bases from V and 1 base from J, with 7 bases between. Per germline, CDR1 SGHRS and CDR2 YFSETQ. The CDR3 is 13 amino acids. Original processing methods: Scientists estimated how many nucleated cells there were by amplifying reference gene primers. Sequencing was performed with immunoSEQ multiplex PCR; in TCRdb, only in-frame clones are kept and a portion is missing. From that table come the V and J calls and clone size; the DNA was used to work out D and trimming. Among some 400,000 clones listed, around 87% were seen once. This receptor was obtained from a woman in her sixties or seventies with COVID-19, enrolled during active disease. This sequence joins TRBV5-1 and TRBJ2-7; possibly TRBD2 for D (6 bases). The sequenced sample consisted of peripheral blood. CDR3 DNA sequence: TGCGCCAGCAGCTTTGGGGGGTCCTACGAGCAGTACTTC. It specifies CASSFGGSYEQYF.